This T cell receptor beta chain was documented in a study of response to subunit inactivated influenza vaccine. One entry per CDR3 protein results from TCRdb running MiXCR on the RT-PCR reads. The sample includes around 500,000 distinct CDR3 sequences, approximately 11% seen only once; the top ten take about an eighth. About this clonotype: Its specificity is not known.

Whole-study findings and limits: Few additional T cells are recruited per seasonal influenza vaccination, authors suggested.

The CDR3 runs 18 residues. This TCR was recovered from a man aged 50 to 59 who received an inactivated influenza vaccine. The starting material was PBMCs from blood, obtained roughly 46 days after vaccination. The chain carries TRBV21-1 and TRBJ2-2; TRBD1, as called in the table, went unchecked against the DNA. TRBV21-1 is recorded as a pseudogene. CDR3: CASSKGARGQGRTGELFF. Written as DNA, the CDR3 is TGTGCCAGCAGCAAAGGCGCTAGGGGGCAGGGGAGGACCGGGGAGCTGTTTTTT.